The 22 T cell receptor beta chains below come from one sample, sequenced in a study of T cell repertoires in cytomegalovirus infection. In TCRdb, the reads were re-called with MiXCR into one record per CDR3 protein. The sample has roughly 200,000 distinct CDR3 sequences, 8.5% to 10% seen once. Sequenced: PBMCs. These receptors all stem from a human donor in good health (CMV status not recorded). Some clones in this sample may be carry-over from other donors' samples.

As concerns this clonotype: A much larger clonotype is one base distant, so this may be a read error. The V call is TRBV7-8, the J call TRBJ1-5; tentatively, D is TRBD1 (6 bases). CDR3 size: 14 residues. Germline CDR1 and CDR2: SGHVS and FQNEAQ. The CDR3: CASSPLGGPQPHHF. In DNA form, the CDR3 reads TGTGCCAGCAGCCCGTTGGGGGGCCCTCAGCCCCACCATTTT. The whole variable domain, remainder taken from reference TRBV7-8 and TRBJ1-5, is GAGVSQSPRYKVAKRGQDVALRCDPISGHVSLFWYQQALGQGPEFLTYFQNEAQLDKSGLPSDRFFAERPEGSVSTLKIQRTQQEDSAVYLCASSPLGGPQPHHFGDGTRLSIL.

This clonotype was observed a few times. The chain has TRBV7-3 and TRBJ2-7; 7 bases fit TRBD2. V was clipped by 1 base and J by 7 bases; unmatched bases: 19. Germline CDR1 reads SGHTA; CDR2 reads FQGTGA. This CDR3 has 18 residues. This chain's CDR3 is CASSLSGLDSWGAGEQYF. The CDR3 bases are TGTGCCAGCAGCTTAAGCGGGCTCGATAGCTGGGGAGCGGGGGAGCAGTACTTC. Together with reference TRBV7-3 and TRBJ2-7, the CDR3 gives the full variable domain: GAGVSQTPSNKVTEKGKYVELRCDPISGHTALYWYRQSLGQGPEFLIYFQGTGAADDSGLPNDRFFAVRPEGSVSTLKIQRTERGDSAVYLCASSLSGLDSWGAGEQYFGPGTRLTVT.

The chain combines TRBV5-4 with TRBJ2-5, with 11 bases identical to TRBD1. The length of the CDR3 is 15 residues. Losses at the gene ends were 4 bases for V and 3 bases for J; bases not matched to a gene: 5. Germline loops: CDR1 SGHNT, CDR2 YYREEE (reference sequence). CDR3: CASSAGTGGEETQYF. The CDR3 nucleotides read TGTGCCAGCAGCGCAGGGACAGGGGGTGAAGAGACCCAGTACTTC.

As to this clonotype: This may arise from a read error, as a much more abundant clone is one base away. The chain combines TRBV19 with TRBJ1-2, with D perhaps matching TRBD1 (5 bases). V gave up 6 bases and J gave up 6 bases, with 26 bases separating them. The germline CDR1 and CDR2 sequences are LNHDA and SQIVND (reference sequence). CDR3 length: 17 residues. The CDR3 DNA follows: TGTGCCAGTAGCCTACCGGGACGGACATCTGGAGCTGATGGCTACACCTTC. It specifies CASSLPGRTSGADGYTF.

This clonotype has more than one count but fewer than ten. V gene TRBV3-1 combines with J gene TRBJ2-1; 9 positions agree with TRBD2. This CDR3 is built from 17 residues. CDR1 and CDR2 from the germline V gene are LGHDT and YNNKEL (reference sequence). V trimming: 0 bases; J trimming: 3 bases; junction bases outside the gene matches: 6. The CDR3 bases are TGTGCCAGCAGCCAAGATGGGGGGACTAGCTTCTACAATGAGCAGTTCTTC. Its translation: CASSQDGGTSFYNEQFF.

This clonotype turned up a few times. The V and J genes are TRBV29-1 and TRBJ2-5, with D maybe TRBD1 (5 bases). The V and J ends lost 4 bases and 7 bases respectively, with 10 bases between them. The CDR3 runs to 11 residues. CDR1 is SQVTM, CDR2 ANQGSEA, per germline. CDR3 DNA: TGCAGCGTTGTAGGGGCTAGGACCCAGTACTTC. Its translation is CSVVGARTQYF. Full variable domain (missing parts from reference TRBV29-1 and TRBJ2-5): SAVISQKPSRDICQRGTSLTIQCQVDSQVTMMFWYRQQPGQSLTLIATANQGSEATYESGFVIDKFPISRPNLTFSTLTVSNMSPEDSSIYLCSVVGARTQYFGPGTRLLVL.

In its sample, this clonotype was seen many times. The V gene is TRBV14, the J gene TRBJ1-1; D is ambiguous. CDR1 is SGHDN, CDR2 FVKESK, per germline. V was pared by 3 bases and J by 1 base, with 6 bases between. The CDR3 is 13 amino acids. DNA of the CDR3: TGTGCCAGCAGCCATCTTACGAACACTGAAGCTTTCTTT. Translation: CASSHLTNTEAFF.

In its sample, this clonotype was seen many times. J is TRBJ1-5 and V is TRBV29-1; TRBD1 matches at 8 bases. V gave up 6 bases and J gave up 6 bases; unmatched junction bases: 13. CDR1 is SQVTM, CDR2 ANQGSEA, per germline. The CDR3 runs to 15 residues. The CDR3 protein is CSVGGQDPVPQPQHF. DNA for the CDR3: TGCAGCGTGGGGGGACAGGATCCGGTACCTCAGCCCCAGCATTTT.

The chain employs TRBV7-8 and TRBJ1-1; D remains unclear. V was cut by 1 base and J by 11 bases, with 8 bases left in between. The CDR3 is 11 residues long. From germline, CDR1 is SGHVS and CDR2 FQNEAQ. CDR3: CASSLDIGAFF. CDR3 DNA sequence: TGTGCCAGCAGCTTAGATATCGGGGCTTTCTTT.

This clonotype appeared many times. The V gene is TRBV7-8, the J gene TRBJ2-2, with TRBD2 identical over 11 bases. The CDR3 extends over 19 amino acids. CDR1 SGHVS and CDR2 FQNEAQ come from the germline V gene. V shed 0 bases, J shed 1 base, and the junction held 7 bases outside the gene matches. The CDR3 DNA follows: TGTGCCAGCAGCTTAGCGCGTAGGCTAGCGGGGGGGAACACCGGGGAGCTGTTTTTT. Protein product: CASSLARRLAGGNTGELFF.

There are a few counts of this clonotype. The chain links TRBV7-3 to TRBJ1-1; D gene unclear. The CDR3 length is 13 residues. The germline V gene has CDR1 SGHTA and CDR2 FQGTGA. V was shortened by 1 base and J by 3 bases, with 6 bases between the two germline ends. CDR3 region: CASSLSPDTEAFF. The CDR3 nucleotides are TGTGCCAGCAGCTTAAGCCCAGACACTGAAGCTTTCTTT.

CDR3 amino acids: CSAGRYRALSYNEQFF. In nucleotides, the CDR3 is TGCAGTGCCGGACGGTACAGGGCCCTTTCCTACAATGAGCAGTTCTTC. V and J are TRBV20-1 and TRBJ2-1, with a weak D call TRBD1 (6 bases). Germline CDR1 and CDR2: DFQATT and SNEGSKA (reference sequence). There are 16 residues in the CDR3. Deletions cut 6 bases from V and 1 base from J, with 19 bases between.

The genes are TRBV30 and TRBJ1-6; 8 nucleotides line up with TRBD1. Germline V CDR1 and CDR2: GTSNPN, SVGIG (reference sequence). V dropped 3 bases and J dropped 8; count of bases not matched to a gene: 3. The CDR3 loop spans 13 amino acids. CDR3 region: CAWRTGDDSPLHF. DNA for the CDR3: TGTGCCTGGAGGACAGGGGACGATTCACCCCTCCACTTT. The full variable domain, with the rest looked up from reference TRBV30 and TRBJ1-6, is SQTIHQWPATLVQPVGSPLSLECTVEGTSNPNLYWYRQAAGRGLQLLFYSVGIGQISSEVPQNLSASRPQDRQFILSSKKLLLSDSGFYLCAWRTGDDSPLHFGNGTRLTVT.

The rearrangement joins TRBV19 to TRBJ1-5; 8 positions agree with TRBD1. V dropped 10 bases and J dropped 0; count of bases not matched to a gene: 8. This CDR3 is 15 amino acids long. Germline CDR1 is LNHDA and CDR2 is SQIVND (reference sequence). For the CDR3, the DNA is TGTGCCACCAGGACAGGGCTTTATAGCAATCAGCCCCAGCATTTT. This codes for CATRTGLYSNQPQHF.

This clonotype appeared a few times. The chain recombines TRBV14 with TRBJ1-1, with 8 bases fitting TRBD1. The CDR3 totals 16 residues. Trimming cost V 5 bases and J 3 bases; bases outside gene matches: 11. Germline loops: CDR1 SGHDN, CDR2 FVKESK. As DNA, the CDR3 is TGTGCCAGCAGCAAGCGGACAGGGAGGGTGGACACTGAAGCTTTCTTT. It yields the protein CASSKRTGRVDTEAFF.

The table lists this clonotype with many counts. V usage is TRBV7-8 and J usage is TRBJ2-5; D assignment may be TRBD1 or TRBD2 (5 bases each). Germline CDR1 SGHVS, CDR2 FQNEAQ. The V and J ends lost 2 bases and 4 bases respectively, with 8 bases between them. This CDR3 has 13 amino acids. The CDR3 DNA sequence: TGTGCCAGCAGCTTACAGGGAGTAGAGACCCAGTACTTC. Protein: CASSLQGVETQYF.

This clonotype has only a few counts. The chain recombines TRBV6-6 with TRBJ2-3; maybe TRBD1 (6 bases). The CDR3 is 15 amino acids. V shed 5 bases and J shed 5 bases, with 17 bases lying between them. Germline-derived CDR1 and CDR2 are MNHNY and SVGAGI (reference sequence). The CDR3 nucleotides are TGTGCCAGCAGTCCACTTACAGGGTATCTAGATACGCAGTATTTT. This translates into CASSPLTGYLDTQYF.

This clonotype was seen more than once but under ten times. The chain is built from TRBV5-6 and TRBJ1-1; D gene unclear. The CDR3 has 12 amino acids. Trimming left V 7 bases short and J 5 bases short, with 12 bases between. Germline CDR1 and CDR2: SGHDT and YYEEEE. Here the CDR3 reads CASEGWETEAFF. The CDR3 nucleotides are TGTGCCAGCGAGGGATGGGAAACTGAAGCTTTCTTT.

There are many counts of this clonotype. This chain links TRBV7-2 with TRBJ2-2, with a possible D match to TRBD1 (5 bases). This CDR3 region has 17 residues. Germline CDR1 and CDR2: SGHTA and FQGNSA. V was trimmed by 5 bases and J by 1 base, leaving 17 bases between them. CDR3 region: CASSEYLIQGNTGELFF. The CDR3 nucleotides are TGTGCCAGCAGCGAGTACTTGATTCAGGGGAACACCGGGGAGCTGTTTTTT. Full variable domain (rest looked up from reference TRBV7-2 and TRBJ2-2): GAGVSQSPSNKVTEKGKDVELRCDPISGHTALYWYRQSLGQGLEFLIYFQGNSAPDKSGLPSDRFSAERTGGSVSTLTIQRTQQEDSAVYLCASSEYLIQGNTGELFFGEGSRLTVL.

The chain uses TRBV7-2 and TRBJ1-5; perhaps TRBD1 as D (5 bases). Per the germline V gene, CDR1 is SGHTA and CDR2 is FQGNSA. V was shortened by 3 bases and J by 6 bases, with 9 bases between the two germline ends. CDR3 length: 13 amino acids. This chain's CDR3 is CASSFRAIQPQHF. Written as DNA, the CDR3 is TGTGCCAGCAGCTTCAGGGCCATTCAGCCCCAGCATTTT. The variable domain in full, completed from reference TRBV7-2 and TRBJ1-5, reads GAGVSQSPSNKVTEKGKDVELRCDPISGHTALYWYRQSLGQGLEFLIYFQGNSAPDKSGLPSDRFSAERTGGSVSTLTIQRTQQEDSAVYLCASSFRAIQPQHFGDGTRLSIL.

This clonotype was observed a handful of times. The V call is TRBV10-3, the J call TRBJ2-7; a possible D gene is TRBD2 (5 bases). V was cut by 2 bases and J by 2 bases, with 19 bases left in between. The CDR3 spans 17 residues. From germline, CDR1 is ENHRY and CDR2 SYGVKD. For the CDR3, the DNA is TGTGCCATCAGTGAGGAAGGAGTGACGGACTCCCCCTACGAGCAGTACTTC. Protein product: CAISEEGVTDSPYEQYF.

The sample holds many counts of this clonotype. The V call is TRBV7-2, the J call TRBJ2-4; TRBD1 agrees at 8 bases. The CDR3 sequence is 17 residues long. The V gene's germline CDR1 is SGHTA and CDR2 FQGNSA. The V gene end was trimmed by 5 bases and the J gene end by 0 bases; junction bases not matched to a gene: 9. The CDR3 nucleotides are TGTGCCAGCAGCCTTACAGGGGGACGAGGAGCCAAAAACATTCAGTACTTC. Encoded protein: CASSLTGGRGAKNIQYF.